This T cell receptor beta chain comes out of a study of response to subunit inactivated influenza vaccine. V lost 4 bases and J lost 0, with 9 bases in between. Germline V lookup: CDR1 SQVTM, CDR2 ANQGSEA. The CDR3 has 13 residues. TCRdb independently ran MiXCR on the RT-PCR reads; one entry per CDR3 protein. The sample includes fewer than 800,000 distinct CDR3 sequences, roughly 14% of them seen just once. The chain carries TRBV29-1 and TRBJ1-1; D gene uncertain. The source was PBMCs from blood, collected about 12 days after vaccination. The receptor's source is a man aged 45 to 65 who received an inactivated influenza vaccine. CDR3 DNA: TGCAGCGTTGGTAGTAAGGTGAACACTGAAGCTTTCTTT. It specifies CSVGSKVNTEAFF. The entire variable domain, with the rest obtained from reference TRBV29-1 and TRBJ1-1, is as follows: SAVISQKPSRDICQRGTSLTIQCQVDSQVTMMFWYRQQPGQSLTLIATANQGSEATYESGFVIDKFPISRPNLTFSTLTVSNMSPEDSSIYLCSVGSKVNTEAFFGQGTRLTVV.